These 9 T cell receptor beta chains were all obtained from the same sample, sequenced in a study of tumor-infiltrating lymphocytes in primary liver carcinoma. Taking roughly 20-32 mg of unsorted bulk tissue, the authors co-extracted RNA and DNA. TCR beta cDNA was prepared out of approximately 470 ng total RNA by means of a constant-region primer. Each TCR beta library was derived from three nested multiplex PCR rounds that employed slightly modified ARM-PCR. TRBV1-TRBV30 forward and Cbeta reverse primers drove the first two approximately 10-cycle rounds. TCRdb fed the multiplex PCR reads into MiXCR, producing one record per CDR3 protein. This table holds some 190,000 distinct CDR3 sequences, approximately 80% found once. The source material was tumor tissue from primary liver carcinoma. The receptor set was obtained from a man aged 40-55 years with primary liver carcinoma and hepatitis B virus infection.

In regard to this clonotype: A much larger clone lies one base from this, so it may be a read error. The chain recombines TRBV6-2 or TRBV6-3 with TRBJ2-7; D is perhaps TRBD2 (6 bases). Germline CDR1 and CDR2: MNHEY and SVGEGT. The CDR3 spans 15 residues. Between the trimmed V and J ends, which lost 6 bases and 2 bases, there was a span of 17 bases. In nucleotides, the CDR3 is TGTGCCAGCAGCCGCGGGGAAAACGGGGCCTACGAGCAGTACTTC. Its translation: CASSRGENGAYEQYF.

A note on this clonotype: The germline gene is not matched at one end of the junction; a read error may be the cause. The chain links TRBV24-1 to TRBJ2-5, with 7 nucleotides matching TRBD1. Germline V lookup: CDR1 KGHDR, CDR2 SFDVKD. The CDR3 runs 17 residues. The CDR3 nucleotides are TGTGTCACCAGTGCTGACAAAAGACAAGGGGGCAGGGAGACCCAGTACTTC. Translated, it gives CVTSADKRQGGRETQYF.

The chain couples TRBV5-1 to TRBJ2-3; 10 bases align to TRBD2. The V segment lost 3 bases and the J segment 2 bases; nucleotides outside the gene matches: 12. Germline V gene lookup returns CDR1 SGHRS and CDR2 YFSETQ. There are 18 residues in the CDR3. The DNA for the CDR3 is TGCGCCAGCAGCTCGGGACTAGCGAGATGTGGACACACAGATACGCAGTATTTT. Translating it yields CASSSGLARCGHTDTQYF.

The chain employs TRBV6-6 and TRBJ2-7; no clear D gene. Trimming cost V 9 bases and J 2 bases, with 8 bases left between them. Germline CDR1 is MNHNY and CDR2 is SVGAGI (reference sequence). The CDR3 is 11 residues long. The DNA of the CDR3 is TGTGCCAGAAAGAGAGCCTACGAGCAGTACTTC. This sequence encodes CARKRAYEQYF.

Points on this clonotype: One end of the junction fails to match germline, which may point to a read error. This rearrangement joins TRBV29-1 to TRBJ2-2, with a possible D match to TRBD2 (6 bases). CDR1 and CDR2 from the germline V gene are SQVTM and ANQGSEA. The CDR3 loop spans 15 amino acids. The chain's CDR3 is CSVVTARAYTGEVFF. The CDR3 DNA follows: TGCAGCGTTGTCACGGCGAGAGCGTACACCGGGGAGGTGTTTTTT.

To note about this clonotype: The junction departs from the called germline gene at one end, perhaps through a read error. The chain has TRBV6-5 and TRBJ2-5; either TRBD1 or TRBD2 may supply D (5 bases each). Germline loops: CDR1 MNHEY, CDR2 SVGAGI. The CDR3 is 15 residues long. The CDR3: CASRLNSGTEEIQYF. CDR3 sequence (DNA): TGTGCCAGCAGGCTCAACTCCGGGACCGAAGAGATCCAGTACTTC.

On this clonotype itself: Just one base apart from a much larger clone, this may be a read error. The V and J genes are TRBV5-5 and TRBJ1-1, with D possibly matching TRBD1 (5 bases). CDR1 and CDR2 from the germline V gene are SGHKS and YYEKEE (reference sequence). The CDR3 spans 17 residues. Trimming took off 3 bases at V and 3 bases at J, with 21 bases between the two ends. CDR3 loop: CASSSSSFGWGDTEAFF. In DNA, the CDR3 is TGTGCCAGCAGCTCGTCTTCTTTCGGCTGGGGGGACACTGAAGCTTTCTTT.

As for this clonotype: Since a much larger clone is just one base distant, this may be a read error. V usage is TRBV5-1 and J usage is TRBJ2-4; no definite D call. The CDR3 consists of 14 residues. Germline V CDR1 and CDR2: SGHRS, YFSETQ. V lost 2 bases and J lost 2, with 8 bases in between. CDR3 in amino acids: CASSFGCPKNIQYF. DNA of the CDR3: TGCGCCAGCAGCTTCGGGTGTCCCAAAAACATTCAGTACTTC.

Points on this clonotype: One end of the junction is discordant with germline, which a read error may explain. The rearrangement uses TRBV6-6 and TRBJ1-2; 8 nucleotides line up with TRBD1. CDR3 length: 17 amino acids. Looked up from germline, CDR1 is MNHNY and CDR2 is SVGAGI (reference sequence). The CDR3 spells CVSRGPGRGQGNYGYTF. The CDR3 DNA follows: TGTGTCAGCAGGGGCCCCGGCAGGGGGCAGGGCAACTATGGCTACACCTTC.